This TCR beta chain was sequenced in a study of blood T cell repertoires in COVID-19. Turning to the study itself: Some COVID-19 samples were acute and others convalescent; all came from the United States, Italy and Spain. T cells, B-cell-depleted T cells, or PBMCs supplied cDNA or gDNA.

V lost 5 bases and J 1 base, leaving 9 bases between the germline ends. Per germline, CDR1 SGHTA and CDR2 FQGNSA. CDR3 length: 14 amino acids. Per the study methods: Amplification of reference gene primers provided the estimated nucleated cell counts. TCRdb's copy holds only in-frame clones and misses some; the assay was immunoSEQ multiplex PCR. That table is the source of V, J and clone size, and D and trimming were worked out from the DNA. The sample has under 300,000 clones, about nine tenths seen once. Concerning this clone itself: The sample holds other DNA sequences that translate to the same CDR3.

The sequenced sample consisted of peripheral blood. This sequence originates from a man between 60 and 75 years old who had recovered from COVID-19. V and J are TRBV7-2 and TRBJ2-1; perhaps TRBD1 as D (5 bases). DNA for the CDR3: TGTGCCAGCAGCCGCGGACAATCCTACAATGAGCAGTTCTTC. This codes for CASSRGQSYNEQFF.